This T cell receptor beta chain was captured by sequencing in a study of T cells after yellow fever vaccination. About the study: Those fractions that held only low numbers of cells were prepared using the SMART-Seq v4 Ultra Low Input RNA kit.

V lost 1 base, J lost 7 bases, and 8 bases lay in between. CDR1 and CDR2 from the germline V gene are LGHDT and YNNKEL (reference sequence). The CDR3 is 14 amino acids. The sample holds many counts of this clonotype. Antigen specificity is unknown. Findings and limits, study-wide: Though weaker, the secondary response peaked faster, on day 5 versus 15. Reappearance after the booster was observed for most primary-vaccination clones (roughly 96% CD4, around 90% CD8).

TCRdb processed the 5' RACE reads anew with MiXCR; each CDR3 protein has one entry. The sample contains just under 600,000 distinct CDR3 sequences, roughly 13% of which appear only once. The rearrangement joins TRBV3-1 to TRBJ1-6; D is possibly TRBD1 (6 bases). The source was PBMCs, collected on the day of the yellow fever booster vaccination. The clonotype originates from a young man who received the YFV17D yellow fever vaccine. Written as DNA, the CDR3 is TGTGCCAGCAGCCAAGGGACAGCAAATTCACCCCTCCACTTT. The encoded protein is CASSQGTANSPLHF.